Sequencing of this T cell receptor (beta chain) was carried out in a study of blood T cell repertoires in COVID-19. During active infection, Seattle patients enrolled and were then monitored through disease. The CDR3 spans 17 residues. V shed 4 bases and J 6 bases; nucleotides not matched to a gene: 10. Germline V CDR1 and CDR2: SGHRS, YFSETQ. The method was immunoSEQ multiplex PCR; TCRdb's version includes in-frame clones alone and lacks a portion of them. The data contain 300,000 to 350,000 clones, approximately 91% of them singletons. Specimen: peripheral blood. This rearrangement joins TRBV5-1 to TRBJ2-3, with TRBD2 matching 14 bases. The sequence came from a woman in her 70s with COVID-19, enrolled during active disease. The CDR3 DNA is TGCGCCAGCAGCCCCGCGACTAGCGGGGGGGCTTCGGATACGCAGTATTTT. Amino acid sequence: CASSPATSGGASDTQYF.